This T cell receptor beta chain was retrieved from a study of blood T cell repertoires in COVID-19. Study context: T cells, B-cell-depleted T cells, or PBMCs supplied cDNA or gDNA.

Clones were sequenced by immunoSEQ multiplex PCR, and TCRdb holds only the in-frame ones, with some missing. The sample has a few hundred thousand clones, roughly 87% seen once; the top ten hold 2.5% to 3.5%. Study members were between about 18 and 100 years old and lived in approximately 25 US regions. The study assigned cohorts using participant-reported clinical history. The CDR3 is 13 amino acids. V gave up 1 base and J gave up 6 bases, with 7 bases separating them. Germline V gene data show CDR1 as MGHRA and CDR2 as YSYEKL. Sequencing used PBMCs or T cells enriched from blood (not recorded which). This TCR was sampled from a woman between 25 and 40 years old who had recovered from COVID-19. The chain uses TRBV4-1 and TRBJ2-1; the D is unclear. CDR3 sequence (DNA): TGCGCCAGCAGCCAAGCGAGCGCCAATGAGCAGTTCTTC. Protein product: CASSQASANEQFF.